Listed here is a single TCR beta chain. This entry is derived from a study of OX40 agonist ivuxolimab in advanced cancers. This table comes from immunoSEQ multiplex PCR, and its TCRdb copy is limited to in-frame clones, with some not included. The sample holds 40,000 to 55,000 clones; roughly 91% are singletons and the top ten take approximately 23%. The TCR was taken from an adult with an advanced solid tumor such as melanoma, head and neck, liver or kidney cancer. The sequences come from CD4+ or CD8+ T cells sorted from blood, collected in a trial of the OX40 agonist ivuxolimab.

As DNA, the CDR3 is TGTGCCAGTAACCCCATTGTCTCAGACGACATAAACACTGAAGCTTTCTTT. Translating it yields CASNPIVSDDINTEAFF. The J gene is TRBJ1-1, the V gene TRBV19; D not certain. The length of the CDR3 is 17 residues. V was cut by 7 bases and J by 2 bases, with 23 bases left in between. Germline CDR1 is LNHDA and CDR2 is SQIVND (reference sequence).